This is a list of T cell receptor beta chains from one sample in a study of response to subunit inactivated influenza vaccine. TCRdb called the RT-PCR reads again in MiXCR, with one record for every CDR3 protein. In the table there are under 950,000 distinct CDR3 sequences, around 20% of which are singletons. The sample consisted of PBMCs from blood, taken about 5 days after vaccination. Receptors originate from a man in his forties or fifties who received an inactivated influenza vaccine. The CDR3 runs from the conserved cysteine through the conserved F or W. D genes are given only for firm matches. Not every row has a clone size; where given, it reads once, few, many or a size class.

j_gene	v_gene	abundance	d_gene	CDR3aa	CDR3nt
TRBJ2-3	TRBV25-1	-	TRBD2	CASSEYPGLAGSTDTQYF	TGTGCCAGCAGTGAATACCCTGGACTAGCGGGATCCACAGATACGCAGTATTTT
TRBJ2-1	TRBV4-2	-	TRBD2	CASSQDGGGRVNEQFF	TGTGCCAGCAGCCAAGATGGGGGCGGGAGGGTCAATGAGCAGTTCTTC
TRBJ2-2	TRBV4-2	few	-	CASSPRDFLGGELFF	TGTGCCAGCAGCCCCCGGGACTTCCTCGGCGGGGAGCTGTTTTTT
TRBJ2-5	TRBV20-1	few	-	CSARESGLGHQETQYF	TGCAGTGCTAGAGAATCAGGATTAGGACACCAAGAGACCCAGTACTTC
TRBJ2-1	TRBV3-1	few	-	CASSQTPNEQFF	TGTGCCAGCAGCCAAACCCCGAATGAGCAGTTCTTC
TRBJ2-3	TRBV21-1	-	-	CASNKRGPPDTQYF	TGTGCCAGCAACAAGCGGGGGCCCCCAGATACGCAGTATTTT
TRBJ2-1	TRBV24-1	few	-	CATSDWGTYNEQFF	TGTGCCACCAGTGATTGGGGTACTTACAATGAGCAGTTCTTC
TRBJ2-7	TRBV19	-	TRBD1	CASSRDRGLPYEQYF	TGTGCCAGTAGTCGGGACAGGGGGCTCCCCTACGAGCAGTACTTC
TRBJ1-2	TRBV5-5	few	TRBD1	CASSLDPTGPYGYTF	TGTGCCAGCAGCTTGGATCCGACAGGGCCGTATGGCTACACCTTC
TRBJ2-7	TRBV9	few	TRBD2	CASSVQAGGNYEQYF	TGTGCCAGCAGCGTACAAGCGGGGGGGAACTACGAGCAGTACTTC
TRBJ2-7	TRBV28	-	-	CASNSPYEQYF	TGTGCCAGCAATTCCCCCTACGAGCAGTACTTC
TRBJ2-1	TRBV11-2	-	-	CASSLTRRNEQFF	TGTGCCAGCAGCTTAACTCGGAGGAATGAGCAGTTCTTC
TRBJ2-1	TRBV7-2	few	TRBD2	CASSPGGGKFF	TGTGCCAGCAGCCCGGGGGGTGGAAAGTTCTTC
TRBJ1-2	TRBV4-2	few	-	CASSQEQVAGAYGYTF	TGTGCCAGCAGCCAAGAGCAAGTGGCGGGGGCCTATGGCTACACCTTC
TRBJ2-5	TRBV9	-	-	CASSVRGTLQETQYF	TGTGCCAGCAGCGTAAGGGGGACTTTACAAGAGACCCAGTACTTC
TRBJ1-2	TRBV4-1	-	-	CASSQYSSGSNYGYTF	TGCGCCAGCAGCCAGTACTCCAGCGGGTCTAACTATGGCTACACCTTC
TRBJ1-2	TRBV6-5	-	-	CASSYFPSKRQDGYTF	TGTGCCAGCAGTTACTTCCCATCTAAGAGGCAAGATGGCTACACCTTC
TRBJ2-4	TRBV12-3/TRBV12-4	few	-	CASSLGRGLRF	TGTGCCAGCAGTTTGGGCAGGGGACTACGCTTC
TRBJ1-5	TRBV5-1	-	-	CASSPGTTRRPQHF	TGCGCCAGCAGCCCGGGGACCACTCGGAGGCCCCAGCATTTT
TRBJ2-2	TRBV2	many	TRBD1	CASRKTGGPNTGELFF	TGTGCCAGCAGGAAGACAGGGGGCCCGAACACCGGGGAGCTGTTTTTT
TRBJ2-1	TRBV5-1	many	-	CASSLAAGSSYNEQFF	TGCGCCAGCAGCTTGGCCGCGGGGAGCTCCTACAATGAGCAGTTCTTC
TRBJ2-4	TRBV29-1	many	-	CSVEQQWEAKNIQYF	TGCAGCGTTGAACAGCAGTGGGAGGCCAAAAACATTCAGTACTTC
TRBJ2-5	TRBV7-6	few	-	CASSSLGVQETQYF	TGTGCCAGCAGCAGTCTAGGAGTCCAAGAGACCCAGTACTTC
TRBJ1-2	TRBV20-1	-	-	CSASDRDRGYTF	TGCAGTGCTTCCGACAGAGACAGAGGCTACACCTTC
TRBJ1-1	TRBV12-3/TRBV12-4	few	-	CASSLRRAVTEAFF	TGTGCCAGCAGTTTACGCAGGGCGGTCACTGAAGCTTTCTTT
TRBJ1-1	TRBV5-4	-	TRBD1	CASRSGPGQGDTEAFF	TGTGCCAGCAGATCTGGGCCGGGCCAGGGGGACACTGAAGCTTTCTTT
TRBJ1-2	TRBV5-6	few	TRBD1	CASSSTGTGRSLGYTF	TGTGCCAGCAGCTCAACCGGGACAGGTCGGTCCCTTGGCTACACCTTC
TRBJ2-3	TRBV4-2	few	-	CASSQVVLREPGTDTQYF	TGTGCCAGCAGCCAAGTCGTTTTGCGGGAACCAGGCACAGATACGCAGTATTTT
TRBJ1-6	TRBV7-2	many	-	CASSPGRANNSPLHF	TGTGCCAGCAGCCCCGGGAGGGCTAATAATTCACCCCTCCACTTT
TRBJ1-2	TRBV3-1	-	TRBD1	CASSPTDRGREGYTF	TGTGCCAGCAGCCCAACCGACAGGGGGCGCGAGGGCTACACCTTC
TRBJ2-2	TRBV29-1	few	-	CSVSRRDEAGELFF	TGCAGCGTTTCGCGGAGGGACGAAGCCGGGGAGCTGTTTTTT
TRBJ2-7	TRBV12-3/TRBV12-4	-	TRBD1	CASSLTTGGEQYF	TGTGCCAGCAGTTTAACCACAGGGGGCGAGCAGTACTTC